The 4 T cell receptor beta chains presented below share a single source sample, sequenced in a study of T cells in Graves' hyperthyroidism and ophthalmopathy. Regions amplified from RNA transcripts were the TCR beta CDR3 regions. The HTBI primer set drove a first-round RT-PCR of the TCR CDR3. TCRdb redid the calling of the multiplex PCR reads with MiXCR, one entry per CDR3 protein. This sample yields 250,000 to 400,000 distinct CDR3 sequences, of which roughly an eighth are seen a single time; roughly 33% belongs to the top ten. Sequenced material: blood. Receptors were obtained from a woman aged 40 to 50 with Graves' ophthalmopathy.

This clonotype appeared a single time. The rearrangement uses TRBV10-2 and TRBJ1-5, with 9 bases that match TRBD1. The CDR3 loop spans 16 amino acids. After removal of 3 bases from V and 3 bases from J, the junction contained 6 bases not matched to a gene. CDR1 is WSHSY, CDR2 SAAADI, per germline. The CDR3 spells CASSERGTGTNQPQHF. CDR3 nucleotide sequence: TGCGCCAGCAGTGAAAGAGGGACAGGGACCAATCAGCCCCAGCATTTT.

This clonotype was observed at least ten times. The V call is TRBV6-1, the J call TRBJ1-4; tentative D call: TRBD1 (5 bases). This CDR3 has 12 amino acids. The V and J ends lost 5 bases and 12 bases respectively, with 13 bases between them. Germline V gene sequence: CDR1 MNHNS, CDR2 SASEGT. CDR3: CASSFQGTELFF. The CDR3 coding sequence is TGTGCCAGCAGTTTCCAGGGCACAGAACTGTTTTTT.

This clonotype was counted a few times. The chain recombines TRBV24-1 with TRBJ2-5, with 13 bases that match TRBD2. Germline values: CDR1 KGHDR, CDR2 SFDVKD. The junction had 4 bases not matched to a gene; V was cut back by 3 bases and J by 1 base. This CDR3 is 17 amino acids long. The CDR3: CATSDVLAGGRQETQYF. For the CDR3, the DNA is TGTGCCACCAGTGATGTACTAGCGGGGGGGCGCCAAGAGACCCAGTACTTC.

This clonotype was seen more than once but under ten times. The chain carries TRBV18 and TRBJ2-3; D gene uncertain. The CDR3 has 15 residues. V was cut by 0 bases and J by 0 bases, with 7 bases left in between. Per germline, CDR1 KGHSH and CDR2 LQKENI. In DNA, the CDR3 is TGTGCCAGCTCACCACCGGCACAGAGCACAGATACGCAGTATTTT. Its translation: CASSPPAQSTDTQYF.